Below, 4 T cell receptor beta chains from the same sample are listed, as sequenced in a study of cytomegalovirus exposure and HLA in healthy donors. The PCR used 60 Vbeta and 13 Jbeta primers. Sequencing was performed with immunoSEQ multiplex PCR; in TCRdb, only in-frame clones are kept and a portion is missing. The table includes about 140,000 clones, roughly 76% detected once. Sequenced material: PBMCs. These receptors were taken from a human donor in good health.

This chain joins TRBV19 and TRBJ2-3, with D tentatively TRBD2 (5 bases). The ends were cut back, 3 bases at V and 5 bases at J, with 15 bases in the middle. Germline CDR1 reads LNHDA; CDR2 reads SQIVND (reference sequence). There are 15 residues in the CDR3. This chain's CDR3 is CASSMGFGEGDTQYF. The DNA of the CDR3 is TGTGCCAGTAGTATGGGTTTCGGCGAGGGAGATACGCAGTATTTT.

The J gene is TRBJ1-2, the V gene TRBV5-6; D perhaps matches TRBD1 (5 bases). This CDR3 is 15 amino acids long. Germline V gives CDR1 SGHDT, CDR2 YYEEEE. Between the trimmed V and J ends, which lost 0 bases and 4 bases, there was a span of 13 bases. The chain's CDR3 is CASSLVEGVAYGYTF. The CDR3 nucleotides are TGTGCCAGCAGCTTGGTGGAAGGGGTAGCCTATGGCTACACCTTC.

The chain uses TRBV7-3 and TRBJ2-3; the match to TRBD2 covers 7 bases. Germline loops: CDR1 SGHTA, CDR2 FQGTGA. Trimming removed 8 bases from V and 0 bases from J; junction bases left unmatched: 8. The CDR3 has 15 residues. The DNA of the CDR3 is TGTGCCAGCGGGCTTGGGACTACTAGCACAGATACGCAGTATTTT. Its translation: CASGLGTTSTDTQYF.

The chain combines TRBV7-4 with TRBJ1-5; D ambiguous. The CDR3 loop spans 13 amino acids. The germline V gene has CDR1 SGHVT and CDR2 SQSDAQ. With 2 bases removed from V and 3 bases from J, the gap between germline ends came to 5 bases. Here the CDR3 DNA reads TGTGCCAGCAGCTTAATACACAATCAGCCCCAGCATTTT. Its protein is CASSLIHNQPQHF.